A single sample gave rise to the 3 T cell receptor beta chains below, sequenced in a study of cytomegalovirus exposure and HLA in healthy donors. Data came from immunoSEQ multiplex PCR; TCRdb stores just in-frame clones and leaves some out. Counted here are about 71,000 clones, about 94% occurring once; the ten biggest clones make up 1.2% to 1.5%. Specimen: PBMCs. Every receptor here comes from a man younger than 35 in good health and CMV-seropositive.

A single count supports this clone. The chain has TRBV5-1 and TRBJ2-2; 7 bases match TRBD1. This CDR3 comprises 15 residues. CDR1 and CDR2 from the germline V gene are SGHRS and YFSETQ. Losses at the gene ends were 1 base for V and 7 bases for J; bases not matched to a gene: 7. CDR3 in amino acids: CASSLPEGAGGELFF. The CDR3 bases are TGCGCCAGCAGCTTGCCCGAGGGGGCCGGCGGGGAGCTGTTTTTT.

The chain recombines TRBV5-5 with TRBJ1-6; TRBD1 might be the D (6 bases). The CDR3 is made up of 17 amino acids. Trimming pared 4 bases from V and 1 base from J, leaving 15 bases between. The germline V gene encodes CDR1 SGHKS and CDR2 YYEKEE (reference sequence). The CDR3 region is CASSTTGIGSYNSPLHF. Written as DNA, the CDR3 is TGTGCCAGCAGCACCACAGGGATAGGGTCCTATAATTCACCCCTCCACTTT.

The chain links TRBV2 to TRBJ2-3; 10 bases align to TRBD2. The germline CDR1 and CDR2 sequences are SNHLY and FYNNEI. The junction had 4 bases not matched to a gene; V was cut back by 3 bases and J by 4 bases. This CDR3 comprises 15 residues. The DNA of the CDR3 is TGTGCCAGCAGTGAGACCAGCGGGAGGGCAGATACGCAGTATTTT. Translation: CASSETSGRADTQYF.